Listed below are T cell receptor beta chains from one sample, sequenced in a study of blood T cell repertoires in COVID-19. Repertoires were generated with immunoSEQ multiplex PCR, while TCRdb's copy carries only in-frame clones and drops some. The table has about 67,000 clones, 87% seen once. Sequenced: peripheral blood. The receptors were sampled from a man aged 50 or older with active COVID-19. Both conserved end residues are part of each CDR3. D genes are given only for firm matches. Where a row states a size, it is once, few, many or the class of an expanded clone; other rows omit it.

>TRBJ2-2|few|TRBV29-1|TRBD1
TGCAGCGTCTATGACAGGGCGAACGGGGAGCTGTTTTTT
CSVYDRANGELFF
>TRBJ1-5|-|TRBV7-6|TRBD1
TGTGCCAGCAGCCTGACAGGGGGTCCCCAGCATTTT
CASSLTGGPQHF
>TRBJ2-7|once|TRBV4-2|-
TGTGCCAGCAGCCAAGGAAGACTAGGCGGCAACTACGAGCAGTACTTC
CASSQGRLGGNYEQYF
>TRBJ1-2|-|TRBV28|-
TGTGCCAGCAGTATTGAGGGCCGCTATGGCTACACCTTC
CASSIEGRYGYTF
>TRBJ2-1|-|TRBV6-5|TRBD2
TGTGCCAGCAAACTAGCGGGAGTCAATGAGCAGTTCTTC
CASKLAGVNEQFF
>TRBJ1-2|once|TRBV29-1|TRBD1
TGCAGCGTTGCCGACCCGGGACAGGTATCGGGAGGCTACACCTTC
CSVADPGQVSGGYTF
>TRBJ2-1|-|TRBV2|TRBD2
TGTGCCAGCAGTGCGAGCGGGGCCACCTACAATGAGCAGTTCTTC
CASSASGATYNEQFF
>TRBJ2-5|-|TRBV28|-
TGTGCCAGCTCGTGGGGGGACCAAGAGACCCAGTACTTC
CASSWGDQETQYF
>TRBJ2-3|-|TRBV25-1|-
TGTGCCAGCCGTAGGGAGAGGGACACAGATACGCAGTATTTT
CASRRERDTDTQYF
>TRBJ2-3|-|TRBV7-2|-
TGTGCCAGCATGGGGGGAAATACGAGGACAACTAGCACAGATACGCAGTATTTT
CASMGGNTRTTSTDTQYF
>TRBJ2-7|-|TRBV5-5|TRBD1
TGTGCCAGCAGTCCGCCGGGACAGGGGCACTACGAGCAGTACTTC
CASSPPGQGHYEQYF
>TRBJ2-1|-|TRBV3-1/TRBV3-2|-
TGTGCCAGCAGCCAAGAGGCGGGTTTTGGTGAGCAGTTCTTC
CASSQEAGFGEQFF
>TRBJ2-7|-|TRBV7-2|TRBD2
TGTGCCAGCAGCTTAGCCAGCGGGGGGGGCCCCTACGAGCAGTACTTC
CASSLASGGGPYEQYF
>TRBJ2-7|-|TRBV28|TRBD1
TGTGCCAGCAGTACTACAGGGGCACGCTACGAGCAGTACTTC
CASSTTGARYEQYF
>TRBJ2-7|-|TRBV28|-
TGTGCCACCAATGCGCAGGGGACCTACGAGCAGTACTTC
CATNAQGTYEQYF
>TRBJ1-4|-|TRBV5-8|TRBD1
TGTGCCAGCAGCCCCGGGACAGCCGCAACTAATGAAAAACTGTTTTTT
CASSPGTAATNEKLFF
>TRBJ2-1|-|TRBV9|TRBD2
TGTGCCAGCAGCGTTAGCGGGGGACAATACAATGAGCAGTTCTTC
CASSVSGGQYNEQFF
>TRBJ2-3|-|TRBV10-2|-
TGCGCCAGCAGTGATCTCACAGGAGTCGCAGATACGCAGTATTTT
CASSDLTGVADTQYF
>TRBJ2-3|-|TRBV7-3|-
TGTGCCAGCAAACAAGGGGCTGACACAGATACGCAGTATTTT
CASKQGADTDTQYF
>TRBJ1-5|-|TRBV27|-
TGTGCCAGCAGTCTTCGAGAGGGTTGGAATCAGCCCCAGCATTTT
CASSLREGWNQPQHF
>TRBJ1-1|-|TRBV30|-
TGTGCCTGGAGTGTTAACGGGATCGAAGCTTTCTTT
CAWSVNGIEAFF
>TRBJ2-3|-|TRBV4-3|TRBD2
TGCGCCAGCAGCCAAGATGGGGCTAGCGGGTGGCCAGATACGCAGTATTTT
CASSQDGASGWPDTQYF
>TRBJ2-7|-|TRBV12-1|-
TGTGCCAGCAGCTTTGTCGGGACTAGCGGTCACTACGAGCAGTACTTC
CASSFVGTSGHYEQYF
>TRBJ2-5|-|TRBV19|-
TGTGCCAGCCTCGTGAATGCTGGAGCATCTCGTTCCGAGACCCAGTACTTC
CASLVNAGASRSETQYF
>TRBJ1-5|-|TRBV19|-
TGTGCCAGTAGTACCCTAAACAGGGTTAGCAATCAGCCCCAGCATTTT
CASSTLNRVSNQPQHF
>TRBJ1-3|-|TRBV6-5|-
TGTGCCAGCAGTCCCCCGGGCTCTGGAAACACCATATATTTT
CASSPPGSGNTIYF
>TRBJ1-2|-|TRBV29-1|TRBD1
TGCAGCGTTGAAGATCAGACCGGGACAGATTATGGCTACACCTTC
CSVEDQTGTDYGYTF
>TRBJ2-7|-|TRBV20-1|-
TGCAGTGCTAGTCTGTATAACCGAGCCTACGAGCAGTACTTC
CSASLYNRAYEQYF
>TRBJ2-7|few|TRBV18|TRBD1
TGTGCCAGCTCAACCGGACAGGCCAACTCCTACGAGCAGTACTTC
CASSTGQANSYEQYF
>TRBJ2-1|once|TRBV14|-
TGTGCCAGCAGCCAATTAGGAGGCTCGAGCTCCTACAATGAGCAGTTCTTC
CASSQLGGSSSYNEQFF
>TRBJ2-3|-|TRBV6-5|-
TGTGCCAGCAGAATAACTAGGCTTAGCACAGATACGCAGTATTTT
CASRITRLSTDTQYF
>TRBJ2-7|-|TRBV2|TRBD1
TGTGCCAGCATGGACAGGGTCTCCTACGAGCAGTACTTC
CASMDRVSYEQYF
>TRBJ1-4|-|TRBV4-2|-
TGTGCCAGCAGCCCGGGGGGGCGGAATGAAAAACTGTTTTTT
CASSPGGRNEKLFF
>TRBJ1-6|once|TRBV20-1|TRBD1
TGCAGTGCTAGTATGGACAGGGGAACACCCCTCCACTTT
CSASMDRGTPLHF
>TRBJ2-5|-|TRBV9|-
TGTGCCAGCAGTTATGACTTTCAAGAGACCCAGTACTTC
CASSYDFQETQYF
>TRBJ2-1|once|TRBV28|TRBD2
TGTGCCAGCAGTCGCAGCGGGAAGGCCTACAATGAGCAGTTCTTC
CASSRSGKAYNEQFF
>TRBJ1-4|-|TRBV27|TRBD1
TGTGCCAGCAGTTCCGGGACAGGGGGTAATGAAAAACTGTTTTTT
CASSSGTGGNEKLFF
>TRBJ2-3|-|TRBV28|TRBD2
TGTGCCAGCAGTTTCGGGCTAGCGGGGAGCACAGATACGCAGTATTTT
CASSFGLAGSTDTQYF
>TRBJ1-1|-|TRBV7-9|-
TGTGCCAGCAGCCTGACAGGAATAACTGAAGCTTTCTTT
CASSLTGITEAFF
>TRBJ2-1|-|TRBV30|TRBD1
TGTGCCTGGAGTGTTGGGACAGGGGCGGGCAATGAGCAGTTCTTC
CAWSVGTGAGNEQFF
>TRBJ2-1|-|TRBV19|-
TGTGCCAGTAGTGTCGTCGGTAGCGGCCGCTACAATGAGCAGTTCTTC
CASSVVGSGRYNEQFF
>TRBJ2-7|few|TRBV11-2|-
TGTGCCAGCAGCTTAGCAGGGGTAGGGTACTACGAGCAGTACTTC
CASSLAGVGYYEQYF